This T cell receptor (beta chain) was captured in a study of T cell responses to AZD1222 COVID-19 vaccine. Study conclusions and caveats: Unmutated variant regions are reportedly the target of nearly half of TCRs that are spike-specific. Repertoires in all cases were sampled only once the peak T cell response had passed. Elevations in Spike-specific TCR breadth and depth followed administration of two AZD1222 doses.

Clones were read by immunoSEQ multiplex PCR, and TCRdb kept only the in-frame ones, dropping some. This table has tens of thousands of clones, 75% to 90% appearing once. Germline trimming cut 4 bases from V and 2 bases from J; bases unmatched to any gene: 5. CDR3 length: 15 amino acids. Germline V gene data show CDR1 as SGHDT and CDR2 as YYEEEE. A word on this clone: What it recognizes is unknown.

This TCR was sampled from an adult who received the AZD1222 COVID-19 vaccine. The chain recombines TRBV5-6 with TRBJ2-7; 11 nucleotides match TRBD2. This material consisted of peripheral blood, taken 28 days after the second AZD1222 dose. The CDR3 DNA is TGTGCCAGCAGCACGAGACTAGCGGGGACCTACGAGCAGTACTTC. This encodes CASSTRLAGTYEQYF.